The present entry profiles one T cell receptor (beta chain) with its context. The source of the sample is a study of CD8 T cells in Susac syndrome. Germline loops: CDR1 SGHTA, CDR2 FQGNSA. V gave up 6 bases and J gave up 3 bases, with 9 bases separating them. CDR3 length equals 12 residues. Reverse transcription of 0.5 to 1 ug RNA was carried out with random hexamers. TCRdb reprocessed the immunoSEQ multiplex PCR reads with MiXCR, giving one entry per CDR3 protein. The data hold 100,000 to 150,000 distinct CDR3 sequences, with over 90% observed a single time. The rearrangement uses TRBV7-2 and TRBJ2-7; D is uncertain. Input material: CD4+ T cells from PBMCs. This receptor was identified in a human donor in good health. The CDR3 DNA is TGTGCCAGCAGGACTTCCGGCTACGAGCAGTACTTC. Amino acid sequence: CASRTSGYEQYF.